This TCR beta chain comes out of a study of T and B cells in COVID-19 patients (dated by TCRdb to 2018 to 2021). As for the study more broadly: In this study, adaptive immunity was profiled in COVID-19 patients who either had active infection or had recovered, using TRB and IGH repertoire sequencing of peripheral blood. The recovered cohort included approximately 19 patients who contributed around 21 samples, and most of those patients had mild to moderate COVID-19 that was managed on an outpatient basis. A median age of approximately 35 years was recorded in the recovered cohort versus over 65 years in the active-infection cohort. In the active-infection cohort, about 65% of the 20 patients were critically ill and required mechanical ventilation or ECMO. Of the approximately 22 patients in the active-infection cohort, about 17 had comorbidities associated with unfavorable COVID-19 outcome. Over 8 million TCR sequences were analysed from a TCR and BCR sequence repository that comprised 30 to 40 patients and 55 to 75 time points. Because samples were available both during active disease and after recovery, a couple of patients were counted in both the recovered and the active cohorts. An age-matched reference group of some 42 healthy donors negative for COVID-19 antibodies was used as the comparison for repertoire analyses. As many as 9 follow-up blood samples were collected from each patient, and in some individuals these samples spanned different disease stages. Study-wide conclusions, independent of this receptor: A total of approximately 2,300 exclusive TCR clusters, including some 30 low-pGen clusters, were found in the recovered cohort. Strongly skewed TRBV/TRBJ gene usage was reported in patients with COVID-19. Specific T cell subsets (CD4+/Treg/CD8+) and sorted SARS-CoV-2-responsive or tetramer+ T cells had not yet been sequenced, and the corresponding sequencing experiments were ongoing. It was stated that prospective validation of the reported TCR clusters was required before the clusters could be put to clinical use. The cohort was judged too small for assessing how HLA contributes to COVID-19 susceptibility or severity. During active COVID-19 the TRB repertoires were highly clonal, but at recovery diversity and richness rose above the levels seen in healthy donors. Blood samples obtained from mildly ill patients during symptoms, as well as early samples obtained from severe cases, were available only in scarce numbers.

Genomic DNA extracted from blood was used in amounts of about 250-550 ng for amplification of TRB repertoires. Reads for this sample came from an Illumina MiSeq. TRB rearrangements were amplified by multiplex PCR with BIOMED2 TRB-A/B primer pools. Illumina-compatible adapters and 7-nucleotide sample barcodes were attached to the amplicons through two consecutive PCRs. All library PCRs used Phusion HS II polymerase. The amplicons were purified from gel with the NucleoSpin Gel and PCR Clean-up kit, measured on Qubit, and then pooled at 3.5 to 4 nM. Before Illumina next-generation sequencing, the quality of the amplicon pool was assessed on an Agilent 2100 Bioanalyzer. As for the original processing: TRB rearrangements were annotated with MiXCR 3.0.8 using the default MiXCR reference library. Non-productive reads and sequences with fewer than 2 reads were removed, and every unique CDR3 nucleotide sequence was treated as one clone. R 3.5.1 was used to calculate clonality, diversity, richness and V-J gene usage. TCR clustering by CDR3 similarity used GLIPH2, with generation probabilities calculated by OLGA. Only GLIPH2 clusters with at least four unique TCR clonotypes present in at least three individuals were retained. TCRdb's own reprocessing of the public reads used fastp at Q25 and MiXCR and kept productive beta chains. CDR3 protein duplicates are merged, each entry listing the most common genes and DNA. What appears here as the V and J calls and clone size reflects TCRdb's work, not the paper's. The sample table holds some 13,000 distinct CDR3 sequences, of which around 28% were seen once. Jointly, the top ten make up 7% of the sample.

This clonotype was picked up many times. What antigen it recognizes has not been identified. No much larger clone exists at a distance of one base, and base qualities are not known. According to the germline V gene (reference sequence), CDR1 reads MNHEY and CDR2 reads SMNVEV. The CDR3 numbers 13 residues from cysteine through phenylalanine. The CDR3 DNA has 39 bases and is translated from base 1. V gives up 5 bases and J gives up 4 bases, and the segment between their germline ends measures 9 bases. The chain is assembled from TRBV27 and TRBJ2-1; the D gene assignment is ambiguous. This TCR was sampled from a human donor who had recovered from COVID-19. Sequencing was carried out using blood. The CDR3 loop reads CASSMTGYNEQFF. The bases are TGTGCCAGCAGTATGACGGGTTACAATGAGCAGTTCTTC.